This TCR beta chain was sequenced during a study of blood T cells in healthy people across ages. Whole-study findings and limits: The lack of PBMC sorting stopped any conclusive naive versus antigen-experienced comparison.

Note on this clonotype: Its antigen remains unidentified.

In germline, CDR1 is SGHVS, CDR2 FQNEAQ. The CDR3 has 15 amino acids. The trim removed 5 bases at V and 9 bases at J, leaving 6 bases unmatched. With a J-beta primer mix and a sample-barcoded 5' primer, a second PCR ran 7 to 11 cycles. All cDNA molecules were each tagged by a template-switch adaptor with 12 random nucleotides. Per sample, CDR3-containing paired-end reads numbered at least 2.5 million. TCRdb re-called the 5' RACE reads through MiXCR, storing one row per CDR3 protein. The sample consists of about 1.5 million distinct CDR3 sequences, approximately 43% of them appearing once. V is TRBV7-8 and J is TRBJ2-1; 14 bases are a match to TRBD2. This TCR derives from a woman aged 18 to 35 in good health. The specimen sequenced was blood. CDR3 region: CASSGLAGGLGEQFF. CDR3 DNA sequence: TGTGCCAGCAGCGGACTAGCGGGGGGTCTCGGTGAGCAGTTCTTC.